This T cell receptor beta chain was sequenced in a study of shared clonotypes between healthy human individuals. CDR1 and CDR2 (germline): GTSNPN, SVGIG (reference sequence). The CDR3 length is 12 residues. V was pared by 4 bases and J by 2 bases, with 8 bases between. The donor population consisted of healthy HIV-negative adults with no recent acute infections or vaccinations. This clone was seen a handful of times. The quantity of DNA used in unsorted PBMC replicate PCRs was 300 ng, corresponding to about 30,000 T cell genomes. Produced via immunoSEQ multiplex PCR; TCRdb's table is partial and in-frame only. The repertoire includes some 480,000 clones, 65% to 80% of them detected once, and about 12% sits in the top ten.

The chain links TRBV30 to TRBJ1-1; D not resolved. The sequenced sample was PBMCs. The receptor's source is a woman in her 40s in good health. Some clones in this sample may be carry-over from other donors' samples. CDR3 residues: CAWNNINTEAFF. The DNA for the CDR3 is TGTGCCTGGAATAATATAAACACTGAAGCTTTCTTT.